The 23 T cell receptor beta chains reported below all come from one sample, sequenced in a study of T-cell memory formation after mild COVID-19 (dated by TCRdb to the early 2020s). To prepare the library, 5' RACE was applied. These reads were obtained on an Illumina NovaSeq 6000. TCRdb reprocessing: public reads trimmed at Q25 with fastp, clones called with MiXCR, in-frame beta chains kept. Each CDR3 protein appears once, grouped with its most common genes and DNA. The sample table lists 65,000 to 95,000 distinct CDR3 sequences, roughly 12% of them with a count of one. Of the sample, around two fifths falls within the top ten clones. The source material was PBMCs or a T cell subset sorted from them (not recorded which). All receptors come from a man between 18 and 29 years old who had mild COVID-19 (a few samples of this study predate the infection). The sample titles of this study are shuffled in the database, so cell type and time point are left out; the donor was told from shared clones.

The rearrangement links TRBV29-1 to TRBJ2-1; 9 bases agree with TRBD2. The CDR3 consists of 19 residues. CDR1 is SQVTM and CDR2 is ANQGSEA in the germline V gene. Trimming cost V 3 bases and J 7 bases; bases outside gene matches: 22. This chain's CDR3 is CSVEPGSGGGAPYRNEQFF. CDR3 in DNA: TGCAGCGTTGAGCCCGGGTCGGGCGGGGGGGCCCCGTATCGGAATGAGCAGTTCTTC.

The chain has TRBV27 and TRBJ1-6; D unclear. CDR3 length: 15 residues. V was cut by 2 bases and J by 4 bases, with 9 bases left in between. CDR1 is MNHEY, CDR2 SMNVEV, per germline (reference sequence). The CDR3: CASSLGGPYNSPLHF. In DNA, the CDR3 is TGTGCCAGCAGTTTAGGCGGACCATATAATTCACCCCTCCACTTT.

This clonotype was seen a few times. The chain couples TRBV6-2 or TRBV6-3 to TRBJ1-1, with 10 nucleotides matching TRBD1. The junction had 6 bases not matched to a gene; V was cut back by 2 bases and J by 3 bases. In germline, CDR1 is MNHEY, CDR2 SVGEGT. The CDR3 spans 16 residues. Here the CDR3 reads CASSYLRDRGDTEAFF. The CDR3 coding sequence is TGTGCCAGCAGTTACCTACGGGACAGGGGAGACACTGAAGCTTTCTTT.

This clonotype was detected only a few times. This chain links TRBV6-2 or TRBV6-3 with TRBJ1-1; no clear D. This CDR3 has 12 amino acids. V lost 8 bases to trimming and J lost 4 bases, with 11 bases between them. CDR1 and CDR2 (germline): MNHEY, SVGEGT. CDR3: CASAFGGTEAFF. The CDR3 nucleotides are TGTGCCAGCGCGTTTGGTGGCACTGAAGCTTTCTTT.

This clonotype was seen more than once but under ten times. This chain links TRBV6-6 with TRBJ2-5; D unresolved. The CDR3 is made up of 16 amino acids. Looked up from germline, CDR1 is MNHNY and CDR2 is SVGAGI (reference sequence). Trimming cost V 7 bases and J 4 bases, with 22 bases left between them. The CDR3 DNA sequence: TGTGCCAGCACCCCGGAAGGAACTTACCGAGGAGAGACCCAGTACTTC. It translates to CASTPEGTYRGETQYF.

The chain joins TRBV28 to TRBJ2-7, with TRBD1 identical over 8 bases. The germline V gene encodes CDR1 MDHEN and CDR2 SYDVKM. The CDR3 sequence is 13 residues long. After removal of 6 bases from V and 5 bases from J, the junction contained 6 bases not matched to a gene. The CDR3 is CASSSSGGDEQYV. The CDR3 coding sequence is TGTGCCAGCAGCTCCTCAGGGGGCGACGAGCAGTACGTC.

This clonotype turned up a few times. The J gene is TRBJ2-7, the V gene TRBV5-1; D may match TRBD1 or TRBD2 (5 bases each). Germline V gene sequence: CDR1 SGHRS, CDR2 YFSETQ. The V and J ends lost 4 bases and 5 bases respectively, with 19 bases between them. The CDR3 is 15 amino acids. DNA of the CDR3: TGCGCCAGCAGCGGAGTGGGGGTCGCCCTACACGAGCAGTACTTC. This encodes CASSGVGVALHEQYF.

Only a few counts were recorded for this clonotype. The V call is TRBV12-3 or TRBV12-4, the J call TRBJ2-5, with 7 positions matching TRBD2. This CDR3 has 16 amino acids. V shed 6 bases and J 9 bases; nucleotides not matched to a gene: 19. DNA of the CDR3: TGTGCCAGCAGAAACCCCCTCGGTCCTAGCGGCGGGGCCCAGTACTTC. Protein product: CASRNPLGPSGGAQYF.

The V call is TRBV10-2, the J call TRBJ2-7; D perhaps matches TRBD1 (6 bases). CDR3 length equals 13 residues. Trimming left V 2 bases short and J 1 base short, with 6 bases between. Germline V gene sequence: CDR1 WSHSY, CDR2 SAAADI. CDR3 in amino acids: CASSEGQSYEQYV. CDR3 bases: TGCGCCAGCAGTGAGGGACAGTCCTACGAGCAGTACGTC.

This clonotype was seen only a few times. The chain carries TRBV27 and TRBJ1-5; 9 positions agree with TRBD1. The germline gives CDR1 MNHEY, CDR2 SMNVEV (reference sequence). J gave up 0 bases and V 6 bases, and 6 bases lay outside the gene matches. The CDR3 has 16 residues. The CDR3: CASSQTGGYSNQPQHF. DNA for the CDR3: TGTGCCAGCAGCCAGACAGGGGGTTATAGCAATCAGCCCCAGCATTTT.

The chain combines TRBV13 with TRBJ1-1, with 8 bases matching TRBD1. Germline trimming cut 7 bases from V and 4 bases from J; bases unmatched to any gene: 11. The germline V gene has CDR1 PRHDT and CDR2 FYEKMQ (reference sequence). There are 15 residues in the CDR3. CDR3: CASTQSRQGRTEAFF. The DNA of the CDR3 is TGTGCCAGCACCCAGTCCAGACAGGGGCGCACTGAAGCTTTCTTT.

The chain combines TRBV12-3 or TRBV12-4 with TRBJ2-5; either TRBD1 or TRBD2 may supply D (5 bases each). CDR3 length: 12 residues. V was trimmed by 5 bases and J by 9 bases, leaving 13 bases between them. CDR3 sequence: CASSPSGASQYF. CDR3 sequence (DNA): TGTGCCAGCAGTCCCTCCGGGGCTTCCCAGTACTTC.

V usage is TRBV9 and J usage is TRBJ1-5; D call uncertain. CDR3 size: 13 residues. Germline CDR1 is SGDLS and CDR2 is YYNGEE. Between the trimmed V and J ends, which lost 4 bases and 2 bases, there was a span of 7 bases. The CDR3 region has the DNA TGTGCCAGCAGCCCGGACGGCAATCAGCCCCAGCATTTT. Protein product: CASSPDGNQPQHF. The whole variable domain, filled in from reference TRBV9 and TRBJ1-5, reads DSGVTQTPKHLITATGQRVTLRCSPRSGDLSVYWYQQSLDQGLQFLIQYYNGEERAKGNILERFSAQQFPDLHSELNLSSLELGDSALYFCASSPDGNQPQHFGDGTRLSIL.

The chain is built from TRBV5-1 and TRBJ1-1, with D perhaps matching TRBD1 (6 bases). Trimming shortened V by 1 base and J by 4 bases, and 11 bases separated the two germline ends. This CDR3 is 14 amino acids long. Germline lookup yields CDR1 SGHRS and CDR2 YFSETQ. CDR3 in DNA: TGCGCCAGCAGCTTGACAGGGCAGATCACTGAAGCTTTCTTT. It is translated as CASSLTGQITEAFF.

This clonotype came up a few times. V gene TRBV7-2 combines with J gene TRBJ2-3; D is unresolved. V gave up 1 base and J gave up 3 bases, with 8 bases separating them. The germline CDR1 and CDR2 sequences are SGHTA and FQGNSA. The CDR3 extends over 14 amino acids. In DNA form, the CDR3 reads TGTGCCAGCAGCTTAGATTCCGGAACAGATACGCAGTATTTT. This translates into CASSLDSGTDTQYF. The full variable domain, with the rest looked up from reference TRBV7-2 and TRBJ2-3, is GAGVSQSPSNKVTEKGKDVELRCDPISGHTALYWYRQSLGQGLEFLIYFQGNSAPDKSGLPSDRFSAERTGGSVSTLTIQRTQQEDSAVYLCASSLDSGTDTQYFGPGTRLTVL.

The V gene is TRBV7-9, the J gene TRBJ2-1; TRBD2 matches 7 bases. Germline loops: CDR1 SEHNR, CDR2 FQNEAQ (reference sequence). This CDR3 spans 13 amino acids. V gave up 5 bases and J gave up 15 bases; unmatched junction bases: 13. CDR3 amino acids: CASSPGGLVVLFF. CDR3 coding DNA: TGTGCCAGCAGCCCCGGTGGACTAGTAGTTCTGTTCTTC.

The chain uses TRBV6-2 or TRBV6-3 and TRBJ1-4; D gene ambiguous. Between the trimmed V and J ends, which lost 2 bases and 0 bases, there was a span of 10 bases. This CDR3 region has 16 residues. CDR1 MNHEY and CDR2 SVGEGT come from the germline V gene. This chain's CDR3 is CASSYLRTATNEKLFF. The DNA of the CDR3 is TGTGCCAGCAGTTACCTTCGGACTGCAACTAATGAAAAACTGTTTTTT.

This clonotype was seen more than once but under ten times. The CDR3 coding sequence is TGTGCCTGGACAACAGGGGCGAACTATGGCTACACCTTC. Translation: CAWTTGANYGYTF. The chain employs TRBV30 and TRBJ1-2, with 7 bases fitting TRBD1. This CDR3 is built from 13 residues. V dropped 4 bases and J dropped 2; count of bases not matched to a gene: 4. The germline gives CDR1 GTSNPN, CDR2 SVGIG (reference sequence).

The chain couples TRBV10-3 to TRBJ2-1; D gene ambiguous. Germline CDR1 ENHRY, CDR2 SYGVKD. The CDR3 length is 17 residues. V lost 3 bases and J lost 1, with 16 bases in between. The DNA of the CDR3 is TGTGCCATCAGTGATCAATCGTCGGACGGATCCTACAATGAGCAGTTCTTC. Translating it yields CAISDQSSDGSYNEQFF.

The genes are TRBV11-2 and TRBJ2-4; D could derive from TRBD1 or TRBD2 (5 bases each). V shed 1 base and J shed 6 bases, with 16 bases lying between them. The germline V gene has CDR1 SGHAT and CDR2 FQNNGV. This CDR3 comprises 16 residues. The CDR3 nucleotides are TGTGCCAGCAGCTTAGTCTCTCCCCGGGGCGGAAACATTCAGTACTTC. It codes for CASSLVSPRGGNIQYF.

The chain carries TRBV5-5 and TRBJ2-6, with 7 nucleotides matching TRBD2. V was clipped by 4 bases and J by 4 bases; unmatched bases: 11. Germline V CDR1 and CDR2: SGHKS, YYEKEE (reference sequence). This CDR3 has 17 residues. CDR3 residues: CASSLPMGGTGANVLTF. The CDR3 nucleotides read TGTGCCAGCAGCCTCCCGATGGGGGGGACCGGGGCCAACGTCCTGACTTTC.

This rearrangement joins TRBV4-2 to TRBJ2-7; 9 nucleotides agree with TRBD2. Germline CDR1 reads LGHNA; CDR2 reads YNFKEQ. CDR3 length: 15 residues. With V trimmed by 3 bases and J by 3 bases, 6 bases remained unmatched. The DNA of the CDR3 is TGTGCCAGCAGCCAGGGGCGGGGGGGCATCTACGAGCAGTACGTC. Amino acid sequence: CASSQGRGGIYEQYV.

This chain uses TRBV12-3 or TRBV12-4 with TRBJ2-1; no clear D. V lost 7 bases and J 2 bases, leaving 9 bases between the germline ends. The CDR3 spans 13 residues. CDR3 nucleotides: TGTGCCAGCACGGATGCCGCCTACAATGAGCAGTTCTTC. Its translation: CASTDAAYNEQFF.